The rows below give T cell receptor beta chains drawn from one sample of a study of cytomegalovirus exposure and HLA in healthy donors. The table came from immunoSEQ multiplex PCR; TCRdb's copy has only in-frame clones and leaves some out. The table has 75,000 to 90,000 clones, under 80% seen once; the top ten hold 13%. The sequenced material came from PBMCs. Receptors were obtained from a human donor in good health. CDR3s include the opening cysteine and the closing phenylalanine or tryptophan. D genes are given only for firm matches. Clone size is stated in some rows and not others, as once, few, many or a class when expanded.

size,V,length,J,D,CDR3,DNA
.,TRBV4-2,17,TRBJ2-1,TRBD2,CASSQATGTSEYNEQFF,TGTGCCAGCAGCCAAGCTACCGGGACTAGCGAGTACAATGAGCAGTTCTTC
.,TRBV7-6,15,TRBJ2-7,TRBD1,CASSPSTGAVYEQYF,TGTGCCAGCAGCCCTTCGACAGGGGCGGTCTACGAGCAGTACTTC
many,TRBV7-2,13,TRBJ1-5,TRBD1,CASSLQGAQPQHF,TGTGCCAGCAGCTTACAGGGGGCCCAGCCCCAGCATTTT
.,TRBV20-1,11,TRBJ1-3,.,CSVTGGNTIYF,TGCAGTGTCACGGGGGGAAACACCATATATTTT
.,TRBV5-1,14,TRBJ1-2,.,CASSLVQGGDGYTF,TGCGCCAGCAGCTTGGTTCAGGGCGGCGACGGCTACACCTTC
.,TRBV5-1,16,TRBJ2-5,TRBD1,CASSLTPTGAQETQYF,TGCGCCAGCAGCTTGACCCCCACAGGGGCCCAAGAGACCCAGTACTTC
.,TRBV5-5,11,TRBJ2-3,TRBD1,CASSRDRGFIF,TGTGCCAGCAGCCGGGACAGGGGTTTCATTTTT
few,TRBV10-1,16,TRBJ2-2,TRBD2,CASSVEAGGNPGELFF,TGCGCCAGCAGTGTGGAAGCGGGGGGGAATCCCGGGGAGCTGTTTTTT
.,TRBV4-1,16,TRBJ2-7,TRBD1,CASSQPDRVGPYEQYF,TGCGCCAGCAGCCAACCAGACAGGGTGGGGCCCTACGAGCAGTACTTC
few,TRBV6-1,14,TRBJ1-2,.,CASSEDTGSYGYTF,TGTGCCAGCAGTGAAGATACAGGGTCCTATGGCTACACCTTC
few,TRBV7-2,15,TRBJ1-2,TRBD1,CASSRRTGAMDGYTF,TGTGCCAGCAGTCGGAGGACAGGGGCTATGGATGGCTACACCTTC
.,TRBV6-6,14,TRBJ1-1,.,CASSFNTMNTEAFF,TGTGCCAGCAGTTTCAACACCATGAACACTGAAGCTTTCTTT
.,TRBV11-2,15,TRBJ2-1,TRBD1,CASSLVLAGGNEQFF,TGTGCCAGCAGCTTAGTCCTCGCAGGGGGCAATGAGCAGTTCTTC
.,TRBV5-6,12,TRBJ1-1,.,CASSFGESEAFF,TGTGCCAGCAGCTTTGGGGAGTCTGAAGCTTTCTTT
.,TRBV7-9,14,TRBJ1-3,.,CASTVTGFGNTIYF,TGTGCCAGCACCGTTACAGGGTTCGGAAACACCATATATTTT
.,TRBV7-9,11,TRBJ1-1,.,CASSPYTEAFF,TGTGCCAGCAGTCCCTACACTGAAGCTTTCTTT
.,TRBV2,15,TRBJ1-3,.,CASSEPGSPGNTIYF,TGTGCCAGCAGTGAACCGGGGAGCCCCGGAAACACCATATATTTT
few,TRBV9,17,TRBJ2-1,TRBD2,CASSVVASGGAANEQFF,TGTGCCAGCAGCGTAGTAGCTAGCGGGGGGGCTGCAAATGAGCAGTTCTTC
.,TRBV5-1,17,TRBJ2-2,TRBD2,CASSWALAGPGTGELFF,TGCGCCAGCAGCTGGGCGCTAGCGGGGCCGGGAACCGGGGAGCTGTTTTTT
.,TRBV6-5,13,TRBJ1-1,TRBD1,CASSYNSGTGYFF,TGTGCCAGCAGTTACAATTCCGGGACAGGGTATTTCTTT
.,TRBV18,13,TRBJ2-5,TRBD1,CASSPGQGETQYF,TGTGCCAGCTCACCAGGACAGGGGGAGACCCAGTACTTC
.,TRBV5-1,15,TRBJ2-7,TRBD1,CASRPRDRVSYEQYF,TGCGCCAGCCGCCCCCGGGACAGGGTTTCCTACGAGCAGTACTTC
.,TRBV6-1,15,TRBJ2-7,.,CASSEVPAGIYEQYF,TGTGCCAGCAGTGAAGTTCCGGCCGGGATTTACGAGCAGTACTTC
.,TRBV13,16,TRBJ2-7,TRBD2,CASSPPAGGPSYEQYF,TGTGCCAGCAGTCCTCCAGCGGGGGGCCCCTCCTACGAGCAGTACTTC
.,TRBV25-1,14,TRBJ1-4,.,CASSESRGGEKLFF,TGTGCCAGCAGTGAAAGCAGGGGTGGAGAAAAACTGTTTTTT
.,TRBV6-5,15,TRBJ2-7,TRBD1,CASSYSGTGGYEQYF,TGTGCCAGCAGTTACTCAGGGACAGGGGGCTACGAGCAGTACTTC
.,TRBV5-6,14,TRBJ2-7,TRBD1,CASSLGDSLYEQYF,TGTGCCAGCAGCTTGGGGGACAGTCTCTACGAGCAGTACTTC
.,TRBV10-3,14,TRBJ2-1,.,CAITPGTPYNEQFF,TGTGCCATCACGCCCGGGACACCTTACAATGAGCAGTTCTTC
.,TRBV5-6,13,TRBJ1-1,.,CASSLWANTEAFF,TGTGCCAGCAGCTTGTGGGCGAACACTGAAGCTTTCTTT
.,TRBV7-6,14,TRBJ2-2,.,CASATRGETGELFF,TGTGCCAGCGCGACCAGGGGGGAGACCGGGGAGCTGTTTTTT
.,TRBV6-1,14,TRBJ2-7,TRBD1,CASKGQGASYEQYF,TGTGCCAGCAAAGGGCAGGGGGCCTCCTACGAGCAGTACTTC